The rows below give T cell receptor beta chains drawn from one sample of a study of T-cell reconstitution after alpha-beta-depleted transplantation in children. TCRdb reanalysed the PCR reads using MiXCR and keeps one entry per CDR3 protein. The sample includes about 400,000 distinct CDR3 sequences, roughly 20% of them seen just once. Material: PBMCs from the stem cell graft donor, obtained from the stem cell graft. The receptor source for this set is a human donor who donated a stem cell graft to a child with acute myeloid leukemia. Each CDR3 is given with its conserved first and last residue. Fields, in order: D gene, J gene, clone size, V gene, CDR3 DNA, CDR3 protein. D genes are given only for firm matches. Clone size appears in some rows only: once, few, many, or a class for an expanded clone.

D gene: -; J gene: TRBJ2-7; clone size: -; V gene: TRBV20-1; CDR3 DNA: TGCAGTGCTAGACGAAACGAGCAGTACTTC; CDR3 protein: CSARRNEQYF
D gene: -; J gene: TRBJ2-4; clone size: few; V gene: TRBV20-1; CDR3 DNA: TGCAGTGCCCTGGACCTAACCAAAAACATTCAGTACTTC; CDR3 protein: CSALDLTKNIQYF
D gene: -; J gene: TRBJ2-2; clone size: few; V gene: TRBV7-2; CDR3 DNA: TGTGCCAGCAGCCCAAGGGTTACTAACACCGGGGAGCTGTTTTTT; CDR3 protein: CASSPRVTNTGELFF
D gene: TRBD2; J gene: TRBJ2-1; clone size: few; V gene: TRBV11-2; CDR3 DNA: TGTGCCAGCCCCGGACTAGTAAGTAACAATGAGCAGTTCTTC; CDR3 protein: CASPGLVSNNEQFF
D gene: -; J gene: TRBJ1-2; clone size: many; V gene: TRBV12-3/TRBV12-4; CDR3 DNA: TGTGCCAGCAGTTACGGAGGGGGGCGATCTGGCTACACCTTC; CDR3 protein: CASSYGGGRSGYTF
D gene: -; J gene: TRBJ2-1; clone size: many; V gene: TRBV12-3/TRBV12-4; CDR3 DNA: TGTGCCAGCAGTTTAACACGGGTCGGACGCTACAATGAGCAGTTCTTC; CDR3 protein: CASSLTRVGRYNEQFF
D gene: -; J gene: TRBJ2-2; clone size: -; V gene: TRBV10-3; CDR3 DNA: TGTGCCATCGCAAAGGGTGACGGGGAGCTGTTTTTT; CDR3 protein: CAIAKGDGELFF
D gene: -; J gene: TRBJ2-2; clone size: -; V gene: TRBV3-1; CDR3 DNA: TGTGCCAGTTCCAAGCCCAACACCGGGGAGCTGTTTTTT; CDR3 protein: CASSKPNTGELFF
D gene: TRBD1; J gene: TRBJ2-5; clone size: -; V gene: TRBV4-2; CDR3 DNA: TGTGCCAGCAGCCATGCCGGGACAGGGACCCTAGGGGAGACCCAGTACTTC; CDR3 protein: CASSHAGTGTLGETQYF
D gene: -; J gene: TRBJ2-4; clone size: -; V gene: TRBV21-1; CDR3 DNA: TGTGCCCTTGTAAGGTGGATAGCCAAAAACATTCAGTACTTC; CDR3 protein: CALVRWIAKNIQYF
D gene: TRBD1; J gene: TRBJ2-6; clone size: -; V gene: TRBV12-3/TRBV12-4; CDR3 DNA: TGTGCCAGCAGGGTGACAGGGGTAGGGGCCAACGTCCTGACTTTC; CDR3 protein: CASRVTGVGANVLTF
D gene: -; J gene: TRBJ2-1; clone size: -; V gene: TRBV20-1; CDR3 DNA: TGCAGTGCTAGCCTGGCTAGGTCCTACAATGAGCAGTTCTTC; CDR3 protein: CSASLARSYNEQFF
D gene: TRBD2; J gene: TRBJ2-1; clone size: few; V gene: TRBV5-1; CDR3 DNA: TGCGCCAGCACCCCGACCGGCGGGAGCAATGAGCAGTTCTTC; CDR3 protein: CASTPTGGSNEQFF
D gene: -; J gene: TRBJ2-6; clone size: many; V gene: TRBV20-1; CDR3 DNA: TGCAGTGCTAGAGGTAGCTCTGGGGCCAACGTCCTGACTTTC; CDR3 protein: CSARGSSGANVLTF
D gene: -; J gene: TRBJ2-6; clone size: few; V gene: TRBV20-1; CDR3 DNA: TGCAGTGCTAGGCAGAGGCAAGGGGTGGCGAACCTATTCTCTGGGGCCAACGTCCTGACTTTC; CDR3 protein: CSARQRQGVANLFSGANVLTF
D gene: -; J gene: TRBJ1-2; clone size: many; V gene: TRBV24-1; CDR3 DNA: TGTGCCATCTCAGACTCCTCGGGCTATGGCTACACCTTC; CDR3 protein: CAISDSSGYGYTF
D gene: -; J gene: TRBJ2-3; clone size: -; V gene: TRBV20-1; CDR3 DNA: TGCAGTGCCAGAGCGGCTAGCACAGGTACGCAGTATTTT; CDR3 protein: CSARAASTGTQYF
D gene: -; J gene: TRBJ2-1; clone size: -; V gene: TRBV5-1; CDR3 DNA: TGCGCCAGCAGCTTGTCTAGCTCCAATGAGCAGTTCTTC; CDR3 protein: CASSLSSSNEQFF
D gene: TRBD2; J gene: TRBJ2-5; clone size: few; V gene: TRBV15; CDR3 DNA: TGTGCCACCAGCAGTGGGAAGGGACTAGCGGAACAAGAGACCCAGTACTTC; CDR3 protein: CATSSGKGLAEQETQYF
D gene: TRBD1; J gene: TRBJ2-3; clone size: -; V gene: TRBV6-1; CDR3 DNA: TGTGCCAGCAGTGCCAGACAGGGGAGCTATTCAGATACGCAGTATTTT; CDR3 protein: CASSARQGSYSDTQYF
D gene: -; J gene: TRBJ1-1; clone size: -; V gene: TRBV20-1; CDR3 DNA: TGCAGTGCTAGCCCAGGGACCCTGAACACTGAAGCTTTCTTT; CDR3 protein: CSASPGTLNTEAFF
D gene: -; J gene: TRBJ1-4; clone size: -; V gene: TRBV7-9; CDR3 DNA: TGTGCCAGCAGCCGGACGGACGGGGAAAAACTGTTTTTT; CDR3 protein: CASSRTDGEKLFF
D gene: -; J gene: TRBJ2-3; clone size: -; V gene: TRBV29-1; CDR3 DNA: TGCAGCGTTGAGTTAGGGGATCCCTCAGAGGGCGTCACAGATACGCAGTATTTT; CDR3 protein: CSVELGDPSEGVTDTQYF
D gene: TRBD2; J gene: TRBJ2-1; clone size: -; V gene: TRBV5-1; CDR3 DNA: TGCGCCAGCAGACTAGCGGGAGGGTATGAGCAGTTCTTC; CDR3 protein: CASRLAGGYEQFF
D gene: TRBD2; J gene: TRBJ2-3; clone size: -; V gene: TRBV3-1; CDR3 DNA: TGTGCCAGCAGCCATAGCGGGAGGAAGGCAGATACGCAGTATTTT; CDR3 protein: CASSHSGRKADTQYF
D gene: TRBD1; J gene: TRBJ2-3; clone size: many; V gene: TRBV4-2; CDR3 DNA: TGTGCCAGCAGCCAAGACGGGACAGGGGGCGCAGATACGCAGTATTTT; CDR3 protein: CASSQDGTGGADTQYF
D gene: -; J gene: TRBJ1-1; clone size: -; V gene: TRBV19; CDR3 DNA: TGTGCCAGTAGTATAACGGGGACGAACACTGAAGCTTTCTTT; CDR3 protein: CASSITGTNTEAFF
D gene: -; J gene: TRBJ2-2; clone size: -; V gene: TRBV20-1; CDR3 DNA: TGCAGTGCTGACAATACCGGGGAGCTGTTTTTT; CDR3 protein: CSADNTGELFF
D gene: -; J gene: TRBJ2-6; clone size: -; V gene: TRBV24-1; CDR3 DNA: TGTGCCACCAGTGGGCATCAGGGAGTGGCTGGGGCCAACGTCCTGACTTTC; CDR3 protein: CATSGHQGVAGANVLTF
D gene: -; J gene: TRBJ2-3; clone size: many; V gene: TRBV20-1; CDR3 DNA: TGCAGTGCTAAGGCGGGGGCTAGCACAGATACGCAGTATTTT; CDR3 protein: CSAKAGASTDTQYF
D gene: TRBD2; J gene: TRBJ2-7; clone size: many; V gene: TRBV7-2; CDR3 DNA: TGTGCCAGCAGCCTACTAGCGGGAGGGACCTACGAGCAGTACTTC; CDR3 protein: CASSLLAGGTYEQYF
D gene: -; J gene: TRBJ2-1; clone size: many; V gene: TRBV9; CDR3 DNA: TGTGCCAGCAGCGTAAATCCCTCCTACAATGAGCAGTTCTTC; CDR3 protein: CASSVNPSYNEQFF
D gene: TRBD1; J gene: TRBJ1-1; clone size: -; V gene: TRBV10-3; CDR3 DNA: TGTGCCATCAGTTACCAGACAGGGTATATGGCTGAAGCTTTCTTT; CDR3 protein: CAISYQTGYMAEAFF
D gene: -; J gene: TRBJ1-2; clone size: -; V gene: TRBV10-3; CDR3 DNA: TGTGCCATCAGTGGGTCCGGGGTCCAAGGGGACTATGGCTACACCTTC; CDR3 protein: CAISGSGVQGDYGYTF
D gene: TRBD2; J gene: TRBJ2-1; clone size: -; V gene: TRBV5-1; CDR3 DNA: TGCGCCAGCAGCGGTCTAGCGGTCCTCGGGGAGCAGTTCTTC; CDR3 protein: CASSGLAVLGEQFF
D gene: TRBD1; J gene: TRBJ2-5; clone size: -; V gene: TRBV28; CDR3 DNA: TGTGCCAGCAGTTCACCGGGACAGAAACAAGAGACCCAGTACTTC; CDR3 protein: CASSSPGQKQETQYF
D gene: -; J gene: TRBJ1-3; clone size: few; V gene: TRBV13; CDR3 DNA: TGTGCCAGCAGCTCAGGGGTTTCCTCTGGAAACACCATATATTTT; CDR3 protein: CASSSGVSSGNTIYF
D gene: -; J gene: TRBJ2-2; clone size: -; V gene: TRBV12-3/TRBV12-4; CDR3 DNA: TGTGCCAGCAGCCCCGGGCAGCAGAACACCGGGGAGCTGTTTTTT; CDR3 protein: CASSPGQQNTGELFF
D gene: -; J gene: TRBJ2-5; clone size: -; V gene: TRBV3-1; CDR3 DNA: TGTGCCAGCAGCCACAGGGTAACCCAGTACTTC; CDR3 protein: CASSHRVTQYF